These 25 T cell receptor beta chains share one sample of origin, sequenced in a study of long-term antiretroviral therapy in people with HIV. At the survey level, the v3.0 immunoSEQ assay was run. Measured with immunoSEQ multiplex PCR; TCRdb has only the in-frame clones, and not every one. The sample yields about 21,000 clones, around 80% seen once. The sample consisted of unsorted PBMCs, taken 4.1 years after starting antiretroviral therapy. The receptors derive from a woman in her thirties or forties with HIV.

The gene calls are TRBV5-1 and TRBJ2-1; weak D call: TRBD1 (6 bases). This CDR3 is built from 15 residues. V lost 4 bases, J lost 7 bases, and 18 bases lay in between. CDR1 and CDR2 from the germline V gene are SGHRS and YFSETQ. DNA for the CDR3: TGCGCCAGCAGCACCTTGCTGCAGGGGAAGAATGAGCAGTTCTTC. Residues: CASSTLLQGKNEQFF.

In this sample, this clone is medium-sized. The gene calls are TRBV7-9 and TRBJ2-7; weak D call: TRBD2 (5 bases). Germline V gene sequence: CDR1 SEHNR, CDR2 FQNEAQ (reference sequence). The CDR3 is made up of 12 amino acids. With 5 bases removed from V and 4 bases from J, the gap between germline ends came to 9 bases. The DNA of the CDR3 is TGTGCCAGCAGCCCCCCGGGGTACGAGCAGTACTTC. It translates to CASSPPGYEQYF.

The J gene is TRBJ1-3, the V gene TRBV7-2; no reliable D call. The CDR3 extends over 13 amino acids. Germline V gives CDR1 SGHTA, CDR2 FQGNSA. With 1 base removed from V and 4 bases from J, the gap between germline ends came to 5 bases. The CDR3 region is CASSLDQGNTIYF. The CDR3 DNA follows: TGTGCCAGCAGCTTAGACCAGGGAAACACCATATATTTT.

This clone was seen just once. CDR3 amino acids: CASSLEIWGVLGENTEAFF. The CDR3 DNA reads TGTGCCAGCAGCTTAGAGATTTGGGGGGTCCTGGGAGAGAACACTGAAGCTTTCTTT. The chain links TRBV7-8 to TRBJ1-1, with D possibly matching TRBD1 (5 bases). Germline loops: CDR1 SGHVS, CDR2 FQNEAQ. The germline V and J ends were trimmed by 1 base and 1 base, with 22 bases remaining between them. The CDR3 has 19 amino acids.

V and J are TRBV19 and TRBJ1-5; 9 bases agree with TRBD1. Germline trimming cut 5 bases from V and 7 bases from J; bases unmatched to any gene: 15. The germline CDR1 and CDR2 sequences are LNHDA and SQIVND (reference sequence). This CDR3 contains 17 residues. CDR3 coding DNA: TGTGCCAGTAGTCCCGGGACAGGGAGGGTGGTCGGGCAGCCCCAGCATTTT. Translating gives CASSPGTGRVVGQPQHF.

CDR3 amino acids: CASSPDASGETQYF. The DNA for the CDR3 is TGTGCCAGCAGCCCGGACGCCTCCGGGGAGACCCAGTACTTC. The chain employs TRBV7-9 and TRBJ2-5; D remains unclear. The CDR3 length is 14 residues. Trimming took off 5 bases at V and 5 bases at J, with 15 bases between the two ends. Germline CDR1 reads SEHNR; CDR2 reads FQNEAQ (reference sequence).

The J gene is TRBJ2-3, the V gene TRBV7-8; D not resolved. The CDR3 is made up of 13 amino acids. The germline V gene encodes CDR1 SGHVS and CDR2 FQNEAQ. V lost 1 base to trimming and J lost 5 bases, with 7 bases between them. This chain's CDR3 is CASSLGVGDTQYF. The CDR3 DNA reads TGTGCCAGCAGCTTAGGGGTAGGAGATACGCAGTATTTT.

The chain carries TRBV10-1 and TRBJ2-3; 8 bases are shared with TRBD2. Losses at the gene ends were 3 bases for V and 0 bases for J; bases not matched to a gene: 2. CDR1 and CDR2 from the germline V gene are WNHNN and SYGVQD (reference sequence). CDR3 length: 15 amino acids. The CDR3 sequence: CASSELAASTDTQYF. The CDR3 region has the DNA TGCGCCAGCAGTGAACTAGCGGCTAGCACAGATACGCAGTATTTT.

This clone was counted a few times. The junction departs from germline at one end; a sequencing error may be responsible. V is TRBV10-1 and J is TRBJ1-1; maybe TRBD1 (6 bases). Germline assignment: CDR1 WNHNN and CDR2 SYGVQD (reference sequence). The CDR3 spans 11 residues. CDR3: CASGGKTGAFF. CDR3 bases: TGCGCCAGCGGGGGCAAAACTGGAGCTTTCTTT.

The J gene is TRBJ2-1, the V gene TRBV7-2; 8 bases map to TRBD2. The CDR3 loop spans 15 amino acids. Germline assignment: CDR1 SGHTA and CDR2 FQGNSA. The J segment lost 0 bases and the V segment lost 5 bases, leaving 3 bases of the junction unmatched. CDR3 sequence reads: CASSPSGLSYNEQFF. CDR3 sequence (DNA): TGTGCCAGCAGCCCTAGCGGGCTCTCCTACAATGAGCAGTTCTTC.

This chain joins TRBV30 and TRBJ2-7, with 10 positions matching TRBD2. The V gene's germline CDR1 is GTSNPN and CDR2 SVGIG (reference sequence). J was trimmed by 9 bases and V by 5 bases; bases with no gene match: 10. CDR3 size: 13 residues. CDR3 residues: CAWASGRTSGQYF. CDR3 nucleotides: TGTGCCTGGGCGAGCGGGAGGACTAGCGGGCAGTACTTC.

The chain links TRBV4-1 to TRBJ2-2; 11 bases are a match to TRBD1. Per the germline V gene, CDR1 is MGHRA and CDR2 is YSYEKL. J lost 7 bases, V lost 4 bases, and 5 bases had no gene match. The CDR3 sequence is 15 residues long. The CDR3 region is CASSRGQGAFGELFF. The DNA of the CDR3 is TGCGCCAGCAGCCGAGGACAGGGGGCATTCGGGGAGCTGTTTTTT.

This clone has only one observation. This chain uses TRBV2 with TRBJ2-1; 9 bases match TRBD2. V lost 10 bases to trimming and J lost 3 bases; unmatched junction nucleotides: 25. In germline, CDR1 is SNHLY, CDR2 FYNNEI. The CDR3 extends over 20 amino acids. CDR3 sequence (DNA): TGTGCCACGCGAGGGGAGACTAGCGGTGAAACTCGCCGCTTCTACAATGAGCAGTTCTTC. It yields the protein CATRGETSGETRRFYNEQFF.

V is TRBV7-2 and J is TRBJ2-1, with D tentatively TRBD2 (6 bases). The CDR3 is made up of 17 amino acids. From germline, CDR1 is SGHTA and CDR2 FQGNSA. V was trimmed by 4 bases and J by 6 bases, leaving 22 bases between them. The CDR3 DNA reads as TGTGCCAGCAGCTCCTATAGCCGGGAGCGATTCCTCAATGAGCAGTTCTTC. This sequence encodes CASSSYSRERFLNEQFF.

The rearrangement joins TRBV7-2 to TRBJ2-3, with D unresolved. This CDR3 is 16 amino acids long. Trimming took off 2 bases at V and 1 base at J, with 13 bases between the two ends. Germline CDR1 SGHTA, CDR2 FQGNSA. The CDR3, as DNA: TGTGCCAGCAGCTTAAAGGCCCGAGGAGGCACAGATACGCAGTATTTT. Encoded protein: CASSLKARGGTDTQYF.

J is TRBJ2-5 and V is TRBV27; D is undetermined. CDR1 is MNHEY, CDR2 SMNVEV, per germline (reference sequence). There are 13 residues in the CDR3. V shed 3 bases and J shed 3 bases, with 8 bases lying between them. In nucleotides, the CDR3 is TGTGCCAGCAGTTTTGTTGGCGAAGAGACCCAGTACTTC. Its translation: CASSFVGEETQYF.

The chain joins TRBV6-5 to TRBJ2-7; D not certain. Looked up from germline, CDR1 is MNHEY and CDR2 is SVGAGI. Between the trimmed V and J ends, which lost 7 bases and 3 bases, there was a span of 19 bases. This CDR3 has 15 residues. In DNA form, the CDR3 reads TGTGCCAGCAACCCTCGTTCGGACGGGCACTACGAGCAGTACTTC. It is translated as CASNPRSDGHYEQYF.

The J gene is TRBJ1-3, the V gene TRBV18; D call uncertain. Germline CDR1 and CDR2: KGHSH and LQKENI. This CDR3 is 15 amino acids long. V was cut by 2 bases and J by 0 bases, with 8 bases left in between. In nucleotides, the CDR3 is TGTGCCAGCTCACCAGGGATAGACTCTGGAAACACCATATATTTT. Translating gives CASSPGIDSGNTIYF.

This chain connects TRBV5-6 to TRBJ2-3, with 11 bases matching TRBD2. Germline assignment: CDR1 SGHDT and CDR2 YYEEEE. The length of the CDR3 is 16 residues. V trimming: 4 bases; J trimming: 1 base; junction bases outside the gene matches: 5. In DNA form, the CDR3 reads TGTGCCAGCAGCAGATTAGCGGGAGGGGGCACAGATACGCAGTATTTT. It specifies CASSRLAGGGTDTQYF. Complete variable domain (other parts from reference TRBV5-6 and TRBJ2-3): DAGVTQSPTHLIKTRGQQVTLRCSPKSGHDTVSWYQQALGQGPQFIFQYYEEEERQRGNFPDRFSGHQFPNYSSELNVNALLLGDSALYLCASSRLAGGGTDTQYFGPGTRLTVL.

This chain links TRBV11-2 with TRBJ2-1, with TRBD2 matching 13 bases. There are 16 residues in the CDR3. V was clipped by 5 bases and J by 6 bases; unmatched bases: 7. Germline V gives CDR1 SGHAT, CDR2 FQNNGV. CDR3 residues: CASSRPLAGGGNEQFF. The CDR3 region has the DNA TGTGCCAGCAGCCGGCCACTAGCGGGGGGGGGCAATGAGCAGTTCTTC.

V gene TRBV5-1 combines with J gene TRBJ2-3; 8 bases align to TRBD2. The CDR3 sequence is 17 residues long. V was pared by 0 bases and J by 2 bases, with 8 bases of the junction left unmatched. Germline loops: CDR1 SGHRS, CDR2 YFSETQ. The CDR3 nucleotides read TGCGCCAGCAGCTTGGATCTGGCGACTAGCGACACAGATACGCAGTATTTT. Amino acid sequence: CASSLDLATSDTDTQYF.

This chain uses TRBV11-2 with TRBJ2-3, with TRBD2 matching over 15 bases. The germline CDR1 and CDR2 sequences are SGHAT and FQNNGV. This CDR3 comprises 17 residues. The junction had 6 bases not matched to a gene; V was cut back by 3 bases and J by 5 bases. Here the CDR3 reads CASSFGLAGGPGDTQYF. CDR3 nucleotide sequence: TGTGCCAGCAGCTTTGGACTAGCGGGAGGGCCCGGAGATACGCAGTATTTT.

This sequence joins TRBV5-1 and TRBJ1-2; D gene uncertain. This CDR3 contains 13 residues. Germline V CDR1 and CDR2: SGHRS, YFSETQ. The germline V and J ends were trimmed by 2 bases and 2 bases, with 7 bases remaining between them. The CDR3 region is CASSFGQNYGYTF. DNA of the CDR3: TGCGCCAGCAGCTTTGGGCAGAACTATGGCTACACCTTC.

This clone has only one observation. This sequence joins TRBV6-5 and TRBJ2-3; the D gene is possibly TRBD1 (5 bases). Germline V gene data show CDR1 as MNHEY and CDR2 as SVGAGI. This CDR3 comprises 14 residues. Trimming took off 10 bases at V and 5 bases at J, with 19 bases between the two ends. CDR3 sequence (DNA): TGTGCCACCTCCCCGGGCAGGGTAGGAGATACGCAGTATTTT. Protein product: CATSPGRVGDTQYF.

The gene calls are TRBV10-1 and TRBJ2-1; 7 bases are shared with TRBD2. Germline V lookup: CDR1 WNHNN, CDR2 SYGVQD (reference sequence). CDR3 length: 16 residues. With 3 bases clipped from V and 2 bases from J, the junction kept 7 bases outside the gene matches. CDR3 sequence reads: CASSEALGLTYNEQFF. DNA for the CDR3: TGCGCCAGCAGTGAAGCCCTGGGACTAACCTACAATGAGCAGTTCTTC.